Listed below are T cell receptor beta chains from one sample, sequenced in a study of OX40 agonist ivuxolimab in advanced cancers. The data were produced by immunoSEQ multiplex PCR, yet TCRdb's version contains in-frame clones alone and is incomplete. The data contain under 85,000 clones, about 81% of them singletons. Sequences were derived from CD4+ or CD8+ T cells sorted from blood, sampled in a trial of the OX40 agonist ivuxolimab. These receptors all stem from an adult with an advanced solid tumor such as melanoma, head and neck, liver or kidney cancer. Both conserved end residues are part of each CDR3. Fields, in order: V gene, clone size, D gene, J gene, CDR3 DNA, CDR3 protein. D genes are given only for firm matches. Clone size is given for some rows only: seen once, a few or many times, or a class if the clone is expanded.

v_call: TRBV6-1; clone_size: .; d_call: .; j_call: TRBJ1-1; cdr3_nt: TGTGCCAGCAGTGAAAGGGACACCAAATGGAACACTGAAGCTTTCTTT; cdr3_aa: CASSERDTKWNTEAFF
v_call: TRBV19; clone_size: .; d_call: .; j_call: TRBJ1-5; cdr3_nt: TGTGCCAGTAGTATAGTAGGGCCCCAAGAGAGCAATCAGCCCCAGCATTTT; cdr3_aa: CASSIVGPQESNQPQHF
v_call: TRBV27; clone_size: .; d_call: TRBD1; j_call: TRBJ2-7; cdr3_nt: TGTGCCAGCTTAAAGACCGGGACAGGGGCGGTCGAGCAGTACTTC; cdr3_aa: CASLKTGTGAVEQYF
v_call: TRBV7-3; clone_size: .; d_call: TRBD1; j_call: TRBJ1-1; cdr3_nt: TGTGCCAGCAGCACAGGGGGCAACACTGAAGCTTTCTTT; cdr3_aa: CASSTGGNTEAFF
v_call: TRBV7-9; clone_size: .; d_call: .; j_call: TRBJ1-2; cdr3_nt: TGTGCCAGCAGCAGAGGGACCGGGGAAAGTGGCTACACCTTC; cdr3_aa: CASSRGTGESGYTF
v_call: TRBV14; clone_size: .; d_call: TRBD1; j_call: TRBJ1-2; cdr3_nt: TGTGCCAGCAGCCGAACGACAGGGGCAGACTATGGCTACACCTTC; cdr3_aa: CASSRTTGADYGYTF
v_call: TRBV28; clone_size: .; d_call: TRBD2; j_call: TRBJ2-1; cdr3_nt: TGTGCCAGCAGTTCCCCGAGTAGCGGGGGGAATGAGCAGTTCTTC; cdr3_aa: CASSSPSSGGNEQFF
v_call: TRBV29-1; clone_size: .; d_call: .; j_call: TRBJ2-7; cdr3_nt: TGCAGCGTTGCCGACCAAGGACGGACCTACGAGCAGTACTTC; cdr3_aa: CSVADQGRTYEQYF
v_call: TRBV5-1; clone_size: .; d_call: .; j_call: TRBJ1-2; cdr3_nt: TGCGCCAGCAGCTTGGGCGAAGGGGCTAACTATGGCTACACCTTC; cdr3_aa: CASSLGEGANYGYTF
v_call: TRBV9; clone_size: .; d_call: .; j_call: TRBJ1-3; cdr3_nt: TGTGCCAGCAGCGTAGCAACGGCCGGAAACACCATATATTTT; cdr3_aa: CASSVATAGNTIYF
v_call: TRBV18; clone_size: once; d_call: .; j_call: TRBJ2-2; cdr3_nt: TGTGCCAGCTCACCTCTAGACAGAAACACCGGGGAGCTGTTTTTT; cdr3_aa: CASSPLDRNTGELFF
v_call: TRBV6-6; clone_size: .; d_call: .; j_call: TRBJ2-5; cdr3_nt: TGTGCCAGCAGTGGGTCCGGTGGGCGAGAGACCCAGTACTTC; cdr3_aa: CASSGSGGRETQYF
v_call: TRBV5-1; clone_size: .; d_call: TRBD2; j_call: TRBJ2-7; cdr3_nt: TGCGCCAGCAGCCCGGGACTAGCGGGAGTCTCCGAGCAGTACTTC; cdr3_aa: CASSPGLAGVSEQYF
v_call: TRBV5-1; clone_size: medium-sized; d_call: TRBD2; j_call: TRBJ2-3; cdr3_nt: TGCGCCAGCAGACTCGGGAGGACCATCACAGATACGCAGTATTTT; cdr3_aa: CASRLGRTITDTQYF
v_call: TRBV7-8; clone_size: .; d_call: .; j_call: TRBJ2-2; cdr3_nt: TGTGCCAGCAGCCCGGACAGGACTAGGCCCGGGGAGCTGTTTTTT; cdr3_aa: CASSPDRTRPGELFF
v_call: TRBV7-6; clone_size: .; d_call: .; j_call: TRBJ1-2; cdr3_nt: TGTGCCAGCAGCCCCCGCGGGGCGGCCAGCTCGTATGGCTACACCTTC; cdr3_aa: CASSPRGAASSYGYTF
v_call: TRBV5-4; clone_size: few; d_call: .; j_call: TRBJ1-1; cdr3_nt: TGTGCCAGCAGCTTAGACACCCTAGGGAACACTGAAGCTTTCTTT; cdr3_aa: CASSLDTLGNTEAFF
v_call: TRBV25-1; clone_size: .; d_call: .; j_call: TRBJ1-1; cdr3_nt: TGTGCCAGCAAAGGAGATGAAGCTTTCTTT; cdr3_aa: CASKGDEAFF
v_call: TRBV7-2; clone_size: once; d_call: .; j_call: TRBJ1-1; cdr3_nt: TGTGCCAGCAGCTGGATCACTGAAGCTTTCTTT; cdr3_aa: CASSWITEAFF
v_call: TRBV7-2; clone_size: .; d_call: .; j_call: TRBJ1-2; cdr3_nt: TGTGCCAGCACCGAACAGGCAGATGCCTATGGCTACACCTTC; cdr3_aa: CASTEQADAYGYTF
v_call: TRBV5-1; clone_size: once; d_call: TRBD1; j_call: TRBJ1-1; cdr3_nt: TGCGCCAGCAGCTTAAAAGGGGGCGAAACTGAAGCTTTCTTT; cdr3_aa: CASSLKGGETEAFF
v_call: TRBV27; clone_size: .; d_call: .; j_call: TRBJ1-6; cdr3_nt: TGTGCCAGCAGTTTAACGATGAGCTCCTATAATTCACCCCTCCACTTT; cdr3_aa: CASSLTMSSYNSPLHF
v_call: TRBV19; clone_size: .; d_call: .; j_call: TRBJ2-6; cdr3_nt: TGTGCCAGTACCCCCATGGCCTCTGGGGCCAACGTCCTGACTTTC; cdr3_aa: CASTPMASGANVLTF
v_call: TRBV15; clone_size: .; d_call: .; j_call: TRBJ1-1; cdr3_nt: TGTGCCACCAGCAGAGAAGTGTGGACGAACACTGAAGCTTTCTTT; cdr3_aa: CATSREVWTNTEAFF
v_call: TRBV19; clone_size: .; d_call: .; j_call: TRBJ1-3; cdr3_nt: TGTGCCAGTAGTAAGGGCCAGCCGGGAAACACCATATATTTT; cdr3_aa: CASSKGQPGNTIYF
v_call: TRBV11-2; clone_size: .; d_call: .; j_call: TRBJ2-3; cdr3_nt: TGTGCCAGCAGCTTTACAGGGATCCCAGATACGCAGTATTTT; cdr3_aa: CASSFTGIPDTQYF
v_call: TRBV6-1; clone_size: .; d_call: .; j_call: TRBJ1-4; cdr3_nt: TGTGCCAGCACCGGTGGGGTTAGGGCTGAAAAACTGTTTTTT; cdr3_aa: CASTGGVRAEKLFF
v_call: TRBV6-5; clone_size: few; d_call: .; j_call: TRBJ2-7; cdr3_nt: TGTGCCAGCAGTTCAACTGACACTTCCTACGAGCAGTACTTC; cdr3_aa: CASSSTDTSYEQYF
v_call: TRBV5-1; clone_size: once; d_call: TRBD2; j_call: TRBJ2-1; cdr3_nt: TGCGCCAGCAGCTTGCTCCCTAGCGGGAGAATGAATGAGCAGTTCTTC; cdr3_aa: CASSLLPSGRMNEQFF
v_call: TRBV28; clone_size: .; d_call: .; j_call: TRBJ2-6; cdr3_nt: TGTGCCAGCAGTCTATCTGGGGCCAACGTCCTGACTTTC; cdr3_aa: CASSLSGANVLTF
v_call: TRBV5-4; clone_size: once; d_call: .; j_call: TRBJ2-1; cdr3_nt: TGTGCCAGCAGCGCCTACAGGGTTTCCTACAATGAGCAGTTCTTC; cdr3_aa: CASSAYRVSYNEQFF
v_call: TRBV5-1; clone_size: once; d_call: TRBD2; j_call: TRBJ2-5; cdr3_nt: TGCGCCAGCAGCTTGGCCAGCGGGGGCGGGGAGACCCAGTACTTC; cdr3_aa: CASSLASGGGETQYF
v_call: TRBV10-1; clone_size: .; d_call: TRBD1; j_call: TRBJ2-1; cdr3_nt: TGCGCCAGCAGTGACGCCGGGACAGGGGGTTATGAGCAGTTCTTC; cdr3_aa: CASSDAGTGGYEQFF
v_call: TRBV7-8; clone_size: .; d_call: TRBD2; j_call: TRBJ2-7; cdr3_nt: TGTGCCAGCAGCTCGCTGCAATTCGGGACTAGCGGGAGGGTTCGCTACGAGCAGTACTTC; cdr3_aa: CASSSLQFGTSGRVRYEQYF
v_call: TRBV2; clone_size: .; d_call: TRBD2; j_call: TRBJ2-7; cdr3_nt: TGTGCCAGCAGGAGGACTAGCGGGAGCTCCTACGAGCAGTACTTC; cdr3_aa: CASRRTSGSSYEQYF
v_call: TRBV5-8; clone_size: .; d_call: TRBD2; j_call: TRBJ2-7; cdr3_nt: TGTGCCACCAGGGGACTAGCGGGGAGGGAGTGGGACGAGCAGTACTTC; cdr3_aa: CATRGLAGREWDEQYF
v_call: TRBV7-7; clone_size: .; d_call: .; j_call: TRBJ2-2; cdr3_nt: TGTGCCAGCAGCCCTGCGGGGCCAAACACCGGGGAGCTGTTTTTT; cdr3_aa: CASSPAGPNTGELFF
v_call: TRBV7-9; clone_size: .; d_call: TRBD1; j_call: TRBJ2-3; cdr3_nt: TGTGCCAGCAGCCCGGACAGGGCGACGGCAGATACGCAGTATTTT; cdr3_aa: CASSPDRATADTQYF
v_call: TRBV18; clone_size: .; d_call: TRBD1; j_call: TRBJ1-1; cdr3_nt: TGTGCCAGCTCACCTACAGGGGCCTACAACACTGAAGCTTTCTTT; cdr3_aa: CASSPTGAYNTEAFF
v_call: TRBV19; clone_size: .; d_call: .; j_call: TRBJ1-1; cdr3_nt: TGTGCCAGTAGGATTAAGATTGGGGGAACTGAAGCTTTCTTT; cdr3_aa: CASRIKIGGTEAFF
v_call: TRBV27; clone_size: .; d_call: .; j_call: TRBJ2-2; cdr3_nt: TGTGCCAGCAGTTTCCGACCCACCGGGGAGCTGTTTTTT; cdr3_aa: CASSFRPTGELFF
v_call: TRBV2; clone_size: .; d_call: .; j_call: TRBJ1-4; cdr3_nt: TGTGCCAGCAGTGAATTTCCCAGAGAAAAACTGTTTTTT; cdr3_aa: CASSEFPREKLFF